Reported below is one T cell receptor beta chain. Sequencing used immunoSEQ multiplex PCR; TCRdb keeps in-frame clones, though not all of them. The sample lists about 250,000 clones, 88% occurring once. The data are from a study of blood T cell repertoires in COVID-19. Clinical histories supplied by participants themselves formed the basis of cohort assignment. Exposed study participants had met a COVID-19 case within 2 weeks before entry. The V gene end was trimmed by 1 base and the J gene end by 0 bases; junction bases not matched to a gene: 4. Per the germline V gene, CDR1 is LGHNA and CDR2 is YSLEER. The CDR3 loop spans 17 amino acids.

The chain joins TRBV4-3 to TRBJ2-1; 9 bases are shared with TRBD2. This clonotype was sampled from a woman aged 40-49 years who had been exposed to COVID-19. The specimen sequenced was PBMCs or T cells enriched from blood (not recorded which). DNA of the CDR3: TGCGCCAGCAGCCAAGTACCTAGCGGGAACTCCTACAATGAGCAGTTCTTC. As protein: CASSQVPSGNSYNEQFF.